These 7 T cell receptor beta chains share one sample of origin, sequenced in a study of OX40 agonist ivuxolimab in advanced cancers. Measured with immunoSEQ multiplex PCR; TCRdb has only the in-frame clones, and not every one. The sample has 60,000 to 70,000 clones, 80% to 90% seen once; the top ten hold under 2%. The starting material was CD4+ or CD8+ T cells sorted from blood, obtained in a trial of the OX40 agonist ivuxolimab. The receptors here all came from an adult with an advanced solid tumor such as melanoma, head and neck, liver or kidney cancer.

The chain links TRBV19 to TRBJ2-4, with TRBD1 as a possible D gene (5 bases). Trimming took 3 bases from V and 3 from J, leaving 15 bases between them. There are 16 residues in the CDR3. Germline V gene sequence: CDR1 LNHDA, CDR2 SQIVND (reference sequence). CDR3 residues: CASSIRREGLKNIQYF. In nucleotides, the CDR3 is TGTGCCAGTAGTATCCGCAGGGAAGGGCTCAAAAACATTCAGTACTTC.

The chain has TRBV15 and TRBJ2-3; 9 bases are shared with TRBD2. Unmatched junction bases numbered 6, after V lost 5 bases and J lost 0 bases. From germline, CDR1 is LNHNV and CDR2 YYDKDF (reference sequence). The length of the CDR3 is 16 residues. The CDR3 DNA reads TGTGCCACCAGCGGCCGACTAGCGGCTAGCACAGATACGCAGTATTTT. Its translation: CATSGRLAASTDTQYF.

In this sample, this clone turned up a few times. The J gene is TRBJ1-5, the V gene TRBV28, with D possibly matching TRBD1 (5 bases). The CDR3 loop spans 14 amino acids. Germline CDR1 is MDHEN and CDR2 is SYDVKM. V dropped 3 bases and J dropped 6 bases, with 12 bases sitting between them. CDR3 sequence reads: CASSLGGVRQPQHF. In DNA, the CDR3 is TGTGCCAGCAGTTTGGGAGGGGTGCGTCAGCCCCAGCATTTT.

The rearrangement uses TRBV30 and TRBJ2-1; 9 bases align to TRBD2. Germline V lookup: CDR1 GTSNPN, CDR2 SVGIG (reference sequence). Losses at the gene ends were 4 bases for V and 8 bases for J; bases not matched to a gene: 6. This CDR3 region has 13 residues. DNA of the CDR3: TGTGCCTGGAATATAGCGGGAGTGGATGAGCAGTTCTTC. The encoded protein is CAWNIAGVDEQFF.

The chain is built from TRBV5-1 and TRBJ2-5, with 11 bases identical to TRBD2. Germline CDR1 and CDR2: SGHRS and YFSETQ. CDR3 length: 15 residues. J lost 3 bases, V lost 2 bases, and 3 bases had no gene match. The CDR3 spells CASSLPGLAEETQYF. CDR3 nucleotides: TGCGCCAGCAGCTTACCGGGACTAGCGGAAGAGACCCAGTACTTC. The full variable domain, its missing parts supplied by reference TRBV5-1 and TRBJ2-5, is KAGVTQTPRYLIKTRGQQVTLSCSPISGHRSVSWYQQTPGQGLQFLFEYFSETQRNKGNFPGRFSGRQFSNSRSEMNVSTLELGDSALYLCASSLPGLAEETQYFGPGTRLLVL.

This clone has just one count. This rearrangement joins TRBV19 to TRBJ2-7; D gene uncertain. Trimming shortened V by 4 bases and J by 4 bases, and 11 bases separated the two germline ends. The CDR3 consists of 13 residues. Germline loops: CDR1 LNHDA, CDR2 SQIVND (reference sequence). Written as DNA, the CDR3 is TGTGCCAGTAGTACGGGTTTAAGGTACGAGCAGTACTTC. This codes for CASSTGLRYEQYF.

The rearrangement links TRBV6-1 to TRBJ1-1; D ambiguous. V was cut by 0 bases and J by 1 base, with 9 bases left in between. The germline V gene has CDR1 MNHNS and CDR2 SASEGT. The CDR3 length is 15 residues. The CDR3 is CASSEAGWGNTEAFF. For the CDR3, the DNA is TGTGCCAGCAGTGAAGCGGGGTGGGGGAACACTGAAGCTTTCTTT.